Here is one TCR beta chain with its context. The data originate from a study of patients and donors after allogeneic stem cell transplantation. Trimming removed 4 bases at V and 0 bases at J, with 19 bases between. The CDR3 totals 17 residues. The V gene's germline CDR1 is SGHRS and CDR2 YFSETQ. TCRdb passed the RT-PCR reads through MiXCR, listing each CDR3 protein once. In the table there are roughly 940,000 distinct CDR3 sequences, about 20% of which are singletons. The origin of this receptor is a human donor who was either an allogeneic HSCT recipient or a stem cell or donor lymphocyte infusion donor (not recorded which). It is not recorded whose cells these are; they may come from a transplant donor. This chain joins TRBV5-1 and TRBJ1-1; maybe TRBD1 (5 bases). What was sequenced was blood, either unsorted or a sorted T cell fraction (not recorded which). The CDR3: CASSRSRQPRLNTEAFF. DNA for the CDR3: TGCGCCAGCAGCCGATCGCGACAGCCAAGATTGAACACTGAAGCTTTCTTT.